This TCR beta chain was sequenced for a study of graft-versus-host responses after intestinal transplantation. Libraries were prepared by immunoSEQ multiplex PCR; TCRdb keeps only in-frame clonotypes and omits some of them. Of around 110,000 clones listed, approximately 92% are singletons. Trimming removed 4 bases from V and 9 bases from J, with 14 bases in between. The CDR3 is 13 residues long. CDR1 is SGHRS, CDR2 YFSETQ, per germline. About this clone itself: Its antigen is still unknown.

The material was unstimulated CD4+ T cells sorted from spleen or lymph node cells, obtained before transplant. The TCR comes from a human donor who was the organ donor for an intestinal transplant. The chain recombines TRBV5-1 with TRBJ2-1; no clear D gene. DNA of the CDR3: TGCGCCAGCAGCCTGGCAGGTAGAAGTGAGCAGTTCTTC. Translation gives CASSLAGRSEQFF.